This TCR beta chain was sequenced in a study of blood T cell repertoires in COVID-19 (dated by TCRdb to 2020 to 2021). Study-wide context: Samples from collaborators originated in the United States, Italy and Spain and spanned both the acute and convalescent phases of COVID-19. The material from the prospective study consisted of cDNA or gDNA derived from T cells, B-cell-depleted T cells, or PBMCs. Deeply sampled blood TCRbeta repertoires from subjects exposed to, actively infected with, or recovered from COVID-19 were included in the dataset. A freely available public database, intended as a resource for researchers studying the immune response to SARS-CoV-2, is where the repertoires were released. The samples were drawn from the first 160 participants of the ongoing ImmuneRACE study and from 950 to 1,500 subjects provided by 6 global collaborators. A de-identified subject ID, COVID-19 status, age in years and sex were almost always included in the sample metadata. Where HLA class I and class II types were available, the types were taken from metadata supplied by the sample provider, not from assay-based typing. Results the study describes overall, beyond this receptor: How much clinical and demographic metadata was included differed by source and by participant, and the metadata was provided uncurated.

TCRbeta CDR3 regions were amplified from genomic DNA by means of the immunoSEQ Assay, a bias-controlled multiplex PCR. In the authors' own workflow: The number of nucleated cells in each sample was estimated from the amplification of reference gene primers within the assay. Sequence reads were collapsed and filtered to measure the absolute abundance of every unique TCRbeta CDR3 rearrangement. For each sample, productive Simpson clonality was calculated as the square root of Simpson's diversity index across productive rearrangements. The source is immuneACCESS, and TCRdb retained only in-frame sequences with V and J called. Part of the clones is not carried over; for the studies checked, unresolved V genes explain less than half of this, and the remainder is unexplained. Clonal size and the V and J genes are those of that table, whereas D and trimming came from the DNA. The sample table holds some 220,000 clones, of which approximately 86% were seen once. In total, the top ten clones hold approximately 5.7% of the sample.

Collaborating institutions collected whole blood in K2EDTA tubes following their own protocols. Collaborator samples were shipped for TCRbeta analysis as frozen whole blood, isolated PBMCs, or DNA extracted from either sample type. As regards this clone: This clone's antigen is unknown. No base quality values were provided; no much bigger clone lies one nucleotide off.

Material: peripheral blood. This sequence was found in a human donor in a cohort sampled during active COVID-19.

The CDR3 amino acid sequence is: CASTGGVLNTEAFF. Here is the DNA: TGTGCCAGCACCGGAGGGGTTTTGAACACTGAAGCTTTCTTT. The rearrangement joined TRBV2 to TRBJ1-1; tentative D gene TRBD1, with 5 bases matching. Counted from cysteine to phenylalanine, this CDR3 has 14 amino acids. This entry keeps only the CDR3 DNA: 42 bases, framed from base 1. Deletion took 7 bases off V and 0 bases off J, with a span of 12 bases between the germline ends. According to the germline V gene, CDR1 reads SNHLY and CDR2 reads FYNNEI.